This T cell receptor (beta chain) was identified during a study of cytomegalovirus exposure and HLA in healthy donors. CDR3 length: 15 amino acids. From germline, CDR1 is LNHDA and CDR2 SQIVND (reference sequence). The V end was cut by 0 bases, the J end by 2 bases, with 8 bases between. Researchers ran the PCR with 60 Vbeta and 13 Jbeta primers. TCRdb's copy holds only in-frame clones and misses some; the assay was immunoSEQ multiplex PCR. Recorded for this sample: just over 150,000 clones. Sequenced: PBMCs. The sequence came from a man under 40 in good health and CMV-seronegative. The genes are TRBV19 and TRBJ1-5; D gene unclear. CDR3 in DNA: TGTGCCAGTAGTATAGAGGGCAGTGGCAATCAGCCCCAGCATTTT. This translates into CASSIEGSGNQPQHF.